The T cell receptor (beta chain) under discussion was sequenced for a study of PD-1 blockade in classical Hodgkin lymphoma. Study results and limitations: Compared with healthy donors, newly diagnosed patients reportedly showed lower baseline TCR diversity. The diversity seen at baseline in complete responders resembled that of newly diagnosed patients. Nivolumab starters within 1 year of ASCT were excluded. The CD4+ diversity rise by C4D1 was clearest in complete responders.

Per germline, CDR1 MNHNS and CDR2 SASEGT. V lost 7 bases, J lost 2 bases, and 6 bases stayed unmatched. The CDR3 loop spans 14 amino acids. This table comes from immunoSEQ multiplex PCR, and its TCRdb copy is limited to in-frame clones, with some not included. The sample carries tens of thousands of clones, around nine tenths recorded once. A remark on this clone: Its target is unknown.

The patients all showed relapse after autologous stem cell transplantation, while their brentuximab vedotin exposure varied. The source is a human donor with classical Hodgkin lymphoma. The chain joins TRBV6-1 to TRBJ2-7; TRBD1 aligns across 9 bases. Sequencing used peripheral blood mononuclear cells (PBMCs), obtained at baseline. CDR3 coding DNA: TGTGCCAGCAAACCCGGGACAGGGCCCTACGAGCAGTACTTC. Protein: CASKPGTGPYEQYF.